This entry lists 10 T cell receptor beta chains sequenced from one sample in a study of human T cells and chemical hapten exposure. TCRdb re-called the RACE reads with MiXCR, one entry per CDR3 protein. The sample lists about 120,000 distinct CDR3 sequences, roughly 15% occurring once. Time point reported: patch test 1, 2 weeks after DPC sensitization. The sample's treatment: therapeutic diphenylcyclopropenone sensitization with weekly scalp DPC. The material was whole blood, obtained in connection with sensitization to the hapten diphenylcyclopropenone (DPC). These receptors were obtained from a man between 18 and 35 years old with alopecia areata. Some clones in this sample may be carry-over from other donors' samples.

This clonotype was seen a handful of times. The rearrangement joins TRBV2 to TRBJ2-7; 9 bases map to TRBD2. The V gene's germline CDR1 is SNHLY and CDR2 FYNNEI. The CDR3 is 16 amino acids. Trimming removed 4 bases from V and 2 bases from J; junction bases left unmatched: 9. The CDR3 DNA is TGTGCCAGCAGTGTTCAACTAGCGGGCGCAGCCTACGAGCAGTACGTC. It translates to CASSVQLAGAAYEQYV.

This clonotype was found a few times. The CDR3 protein is CASSLTLLSALTNEQFF. CDR3 bases: TGTGCCAGCAGCTTAACCCTCCTCTCTGCCCTTACAAATGAGCAGTTCTTC. The rearrangement joins TRBV11-2 to TRBJ2-1; no clear D gene. CDR1 is SGHAT, CDR2 FQNNGV, per germline. This CDR3 has 17 amino acids. Between the trimmed V and J ends, which lost 2 bases and 7 bases, there was a span of 21 bases.

CDR3 amino acids: CASRSSGTSGGRTDTQYF. DNA for the CDR3: TGTGCCAGCAGATCCTCCGGGACTAGCGGGGGGCGCACAGATACGCAGTATTTT. The chain combines TRBV28 with TRBJ2-3, with 15 positions matching TRBD2. Germline CDR1 reads MDHEN; CDR2 reads SYDVKM. V was pared by 6 bases and J by 1 base, with 8 bases of the junction left unmatched. The CDR3 contains 18 residues.

The chain joins TRBV9 to TRBJ2-2, with 7 bases fitting TRBD2. Germline CDR1 is SGDLS and CDR2 is YYNGEE. The CDR3 is made up of 16 amino acids. V was clipped by 3 bases and J by 2 bases; unmatched bases: 7. CDR3 nucleotides: TGTGCCAGCAGCGCGCATACTAGCGTCAACACCGGGGAGCTGTTTTTT. This encodes CASSAHTSVNTGELFF.

This clonotype was counted ten times or more. The rearrangement uses TRBV6-5 and TRBJ2-5, with unresolved D. Germline CDR1 reads MNHEY; CDR2 reads SVGAGI. The CDR3 is 15 amino acids. Trimming removed 0 bases at V and 5 bases at J, with 13 bases between. The CDR3 here is CASSYSTKGRETQYF. The CDR3 DNA is TGTGCCAGCAGTTACTCGACAAAGGGCCGCGAGACCCAGTACTTC.

The chain is built from TRBV4-3 and TRBJ1-1; tentative D call: TRBD1 (6 bases). The CDR3 runs 15 residues. Trimming removed 4 bases from V and 1 base from J, with 13 bases in between. Germline loops: CDR1 LGHNA, CDR2 YSLEER. CDR3 in amino acids: CASSLTAGANTEAFF. In DNA, the CDR3 is TGCGCCAGCAGCCTAACAGCAGGGGCGAACACTGAAGCTTTCTTT.

The chain couples TRBV19 to TRBJ2-1; unclear D gene. In germline, CDR1 is LNHDA, CDR2 SQIVND (reference sequence). This CDR3 region has 12 residues. Trimming left V 3 bases short and J 12 bases short, with 12 bases between. The CDR3 is CASSIGDQVQFF. In DNA form, the CDR3 reads TGTGCCAGTAGTATTGGGGATCAAGTGCAGTTCTTC.

The chain is built from TRBV6-6 and TRBJ1-1; D remains unclear. Per the germline V gene, CDR1 is MNHNY and CDR2 is SVGAGI (reference sequence). V was trimmed by 7 bases and J by 11 bases, leaving 17 bases between them. The CDR3 runs 12 residues. The CDR3 sequence: CASIPPAGSAFF. In DNA form, the CDR3 reads TGTGCCAGCATTCCCCCCGCCGGGTCGGCTTTCTTT.

This chain connects TRBV11-2 to TRBJ2-7; the D gene is possibly TRBD2 (5 bases). From germline, CDR1 is SGHAT and CDR2 FQNNGV. Trimming cost V 3 bases and J 3 bases, with 12 bases left between them. This CDR3 has 14 amino acids. As DNA, the CDR3 is TGTGCCAGCAGCTTTATTGGGAGCTACTACGAGCAGTACTTC. Residues: CASSFIGSYYEQYF.

V and J are TRBV12-3 or TRBV12-4 and TRBJ2-2, with 10 bases that match TRBD1. V gave up 6 bases and J gave up 2 bases; unmatched junction bases: 6. The CDR3 totals 16 residues. CDR3 sequence (DNA): TGTGCCAGCAGCCCCGGGACAGGGGTTAACACCGGGGAGCTGTTTTTT. Translating gives CASSPGTGVNTGELFF.